The entry below describes one T cell receptor beta chain. Its specificity is not known. Each sample had two DNA replicates, 0.5 ug blood or roughly 1.4 ug tissue. TCRdb keeps only in-frame clones here, not all; method: immunoSEQ multiplex PCR. The table lists under 75,000 clones, 70% to 80% of them singletons, with roughly 3.5% in the top ten. The data were taken from a study of early stage breast cancer tumors. Study-level points and caveats: Compared with adjacent normal breast tissue, tumors showed 2.5 to 3-fold greater T cell density and higher clonality.

CDR3 length: 14 residues. Per germline, CDR1 KGHSH and CDR2 LQKENI. Trimming left V 4 bases short and J 5 bases short, with 12 bases between. The rearrangement uses TRBV18 and TRBJ1-5; possibly TRBD1 for D (5 bases). Sequencing input: blood. The TCR sequence derives from a person aged 25 to 39 with breast cancer. The CDR3 DNA follows: TGTGCCAGCTCACGAGGGGACGGCGATCAGCCCCAGCATTTT. Its protein is CASSRGDGDQPQHF.